The 32 T cell receptor beta chains in this list originate from one sample, sequenced in a study of immune evolution from preneoplasia to lung adenocarcinoma. The protocol was immunoSEQ multiplex PCR, while the TCRdb copy is restricted to in-frame clones and leaves out a portion. This sample yields under 7,500 clones, of which 65% to 85% are seen a single time; around 9.6% belongs to the top ten. The sequenced material came from FFPE normal lung tissue adjacent to the tumor. Every receptor here comes from a person between 50 and 70 years old with lung adenocarcinoma.

The genes are TRBV7-6 and TRBJ1-5; perhaps TRBD1 as D (5 bases). Germline CDR1 SGHVS, CDR2 FNYEAQ. The CDR3 is made up of 15 amino acids. With 5 bases removed from V and 3 bases from J, the gap between germline ends came to 14 bases. The chain's CDR3 is CASSLGGRANQPQHF. The CDR3 DNA is TGTGCCAGCAGCCTAGGTGGCAGGGCCAATCAGCCCCAGCATTTT.

This chain joins TRBV30 and TRBJ1-1; 9 bases align to TRBD1. The germline gives CDR1 GTSNPN, CDR2 SVGIG (reference sequence). J lost 8 bases, V lost 2 bases, and 15 bases had no gene match. The CDR3 is 16 amino acids. The CDR3 DNA is TGTGCCTGGAGTTCGGTGGAGGGGACAGGGCCGACGGAAGCTTTCTTT. This gives the protein CAWSSVEGTGPTEAFF. Variable domain in full (rest from reference TRBV30 and TRBJ1-1): SQTIHQWPATLVQPVGSPLSLECTVEGTSNPNLYWYRQAAGRGLQLLFYSVGIGQISSEVPQNLSASRPQDRQFILSSKKLLLSDSGFYLCAWSSVEGTGPTEAFFGQGTRLTVV.

This clone appeared a single time. The chain has TRBV6-5 and TRBJ1-2, with 10 bases lining up with TRBD1. The CDR3 contains 15 residues. Trimming cost V 6 bases and J 5 bases; bases outside gene matches: 9. Per the germline V gene, CDR1 is MNHEY and CDR2 is SVGAGI. CDR3 sequence reads: CASSSEDRGVYGYTF. The CDR3 DNA reads as TGTGCCAGCAGCTCAGAGGACAGGGGGGTGTATGGCTACACCTTC.

V and J are TRBV19 and TRBJ1-1; unclear D gene. The CDR3 has 14 residues. Deletions cut 3 bases from V and 1 base from J, with 9 bases between. Germline CDR1 LNHDA, CDR2 SQIVND (reference sequence). The CDR3 nucleotides are TGTGCCAGTAGTATTTGGCAGGCGAACACTGAAGCTTTCTTT. It is translated as CASSIWQANTEAFF.

The chain has TRBV6-5 and TRBJ2-5; the D is unclear. Germline V lookup: CDR1 MNHEY, CDR2 SVGAGI. Trimming stripped 7 bases from V and 5 bases from J, with 8 bases between. The CDR3 contains 11 residues. CDR3 amino acids: CASTQGETQYF. In DNA, the CDR3 is TGTGCCAGCACCCAAGGGGAGACCCAGTACTTC.

The chain joins TRBV5-6 to TRBJ2-4; 8 nucleotides align to TRBD2. The CDR3 has 16 amino acids. Looked up from germline, CDR1 is SGHDT and CDR2 is YYEEEE. V was pared by 2 bases and J by 1 base, with 5 bases of the junction left unmatched. In nucleotides, the CDR3 is TGTGCCAGCAGCTTAGCGGGGGTCTCTGCCAAAAACATTCAGTACTTC. Encoded protein: CASSLAGVSAKNIQYF. The full variable domain, with the rest looked up from reference TRBV5-6 and TRBJ2-4, is DAGVTQSPTHLIKTRGQQVTLRCSPKSGHDTVSWYQQALGQGPQFIFQYYEEEERQRGNFPDRFSGHQFPNYSSELNVNALLLGDSALYLCASSLAGVSAKNIQYFGAGTRLSVL.

This clone was counted a single time. V usage is TRBV28 and J usage is TRBJ2-7, with TRBD2 identical over 9 bases. The V gene end was trimmed by 4 bases and the J gene end by 4 bases; junction bases not matched to a gene: 2. Germline V CDR1 and CDR2: MDHEN, SYDVKM. CDR3 size: 13 residues. The CDR3 nucleotides are TGTGCCAGCAGTTCGACTAGCGGTTACGAGCAGTACTTC. This gives the protein CASSSTSGYEQYF.

The CDR3 reads CASSTYYEQYF. CDR3 nucleotide sequence: TGTGCCAGCAGTACATACTACGAGCAGTACTTC. V and J are TRBV28 and TRBJ2-7; no reliable D call. Trimming took 5 bases from V and 3 from J, leaving 5 bases between them. Germline V CDR1 and CDR2: MDHEN, SYDVKM. The CDR3 is made up of 11 amino acids.

This clone was seen once. V gene TRBV7-9 combines with J gene TRBJ2-4; no clear D gene. Trimming took off 0 bases at V and 1 base at J, with 4 bases between the two ends. The CDR3 consists of 14 residues. Germline V gene sequence: CDR1 SEHNR, CDR2 FQNEAQ (reference sequence). The CDR3 protein is CASSLAQAKNIQYF. The CDR3 DNA is TGTGCCAGCAGCTTAGCTCAGGCCAAAAACATTCAGTACTTC.

The CDR3 coding sequence is TGTGCCAGCAGCCCGGGGGAGGTCATGGGCACTGAAGCTTTCTTT. Protein: CASSPGEVMGTEAFF. The chain combines TRBV4-2 with TRBJ1-1, with D perhaps matching TRBD1 (5 bases). CDR3 size: 15 residues. V lost 4 bases and J lost 4, with 16 bases in between. Germline CDR1 is LGHNA and CDR2 is YNFKEQ.

The J gene is TRBJ2-1, the V gene TRBV11-2; no clear D. V was shortened by 5 bases and J by 4 bases, with 12 bases between the two germline ends. This CDR3 has 14 amino acids. Looked up from germline, CDR1 is SGHAT and CDR2 is FQNNGV. In DNA form, the CDR3 reads TGTGCCAGCAGCCTTGGGCCCAATTACAATGAGCAGTTCTTC. This sequence encodes CASSLGPNYNEQFF.

CDR3 nucleotides: TGCGCCAGCAGCCAAGATTGGCCAGGTTCCTCCTACGAGCAGTACTTC. Amino acid sequence: CASSQDWPGSSYEQYF. V and J are TRBV4-1 and TRBJ2-7; unclear D gene. Germline values: CDR1 MGHRA, CDR2 YSYEKL. The V gene lost 0 bases and the J gene lost 0 bases, with 12 bases spanning the gap. CDR3 length: 16 residues.

V is TRBV5-6 and J is TRBJ2-3; D ambiguous. Trimming took 4 bases from V and 1 from J, leaving 10 bases between them. Germline-derived CDR1 and CDR2 are SGHDT and YYEEEE. The CDR3 totals 14 residues. For the CDR3, the DNA is TGTGCCAGCAGCCCGCTGCTTGGCACAGATACGCAGTATTTT. This sequence encodes CASSPLLGTDTQYF. Drawing the rest from reference TRBV5-6 and TRBJ2-3, the complete variable domain is DAGVTQSPTHLIKTRGQQVTLRCSPKSGHDTVSWYQQALGQGPQFIFQYYEEEERQRGNFPDRFSGHQFPNYSSELNVNALLLGDSALYLCASSPLLGTDTQYFGPGTRLTVL.

This chain links TRBV27 with TRBJ2-5; TRBD2 agrees at 9 bases. This CDR3 comprises 14 residues. Trimming removed 5 bases from V and 4 bases from J; junction bases left unmatched: 5. Germline V gives CDR1 MNHEY, CDR2 SMNVEV (reference sequence). Here the CDR3 DNA reads TGTGCCAGCAGTCCCGTGACTAGCGGAGAGACCCAGTACTTC. Its translation is CASSPVTSGETQYF.

The genes are TRBV29-1 and TRBJ1-2; D ambiguous. This CDR3 comprises 13 residues. The ends were cut back, 4 bases at V and 3 bases at J, with 12 bases in the middle. Germline CDR1 SQVTM, CDR2 ANQGSEA. The CDR3 protein is CSVVVLTDYGYTF. The CDR3 nucleotides read TGCAGCGTTGTAGTATTGACGGACTATGGCTACACCTTC.

This clone was seen a handful of times. This chain connects TRBV11-1 to TRBJ2-1, with 7 bases identical to TRBD2. CDR3 length: 16 residues. Trimming cost V 2 bases and J 5 bases; bases outside gene matches: 9. Germline V gene sequence: CDR1 SGHAT, CDR2 FQDESV (reference sequence). CDR3 protein: CASSLRRGGSHNEQFF. CDR3 DNA: TGTGCCAGCAGCTTAAGGAGGGGCGGGAGCCACAATGAGCAGTTCTTC. Supplemented by reference TRBV11-1 and TRBJ2-1, the full variable domain reads EAEVAQSPRYKITEKSQAVAFWCDPISGHATLYWYRQILGQGPELLVQFQDESVVDDSQLPKDRFSAERLKGVDSTLKIQPAELGDSAMYLCASSLRRGGSHNEQFFGPGTRLTVL.

The rearrangement joins TRBV5-4 to TRBJ2-2, with a tentative D call TRBD1 (5 bases). V was clipped by 4 bases and J by 4 bases, with 11 bases between them. The length of the CDR3 is 14 residues. Germline CDR1 and CDR2: SGHNT and YYREEE (reference sequence). This chain's CDR3 is CASSDRDSTGELFF. The CDR3 DNA reads as TGTGCCAGCAGCGATAGAGACAGCACCGGGGAGCTGTTTTTT. The full variable domain, its missing parts supplied by reference TRBV5-4 and TRBJ2-2, is ETGVTQSPTHLIKTRGQQVTLRCSSQSGHNTVSWYQQALGQGPQFIFQYYREEENGRGNFPPRFSGLQFPNYSSELNVNALELDDSALYLCASSDRDSTGELFFGEGSRLTVL.

The chain is built from TRBV30 and TRBJ2-2; TRBD1 is a possible D gene (6 bases). CDR3 length: 16 amino acids. In germline, CDR1 is GTSNPN, CDR2 SVGIG (reference sequence). Trimming took off 2 bases at V and 1 base at J, with 14 bases between the two ends. CDR3 in DNA: TGTGCCTGGAGTAATGCTGGGGGCGAGAACACCGGGGAGCTGTTTTTT. Its translation is CAWSNAGGENTGELFF. Supplemented by reference TRBV30 and TRBJ2-2, the full variable domain reads SQTIHQWPATLVQPVGSPLSLECTVEGTSNPNLYWYRQAAGRGLQLLFYSVGIGQISSEVPQNLSASRPQDRQFILSSKKLLLSDSGFYLCAWSNAGGENTGELFFGEGSRLTVL.

J is TRBJ2-5 and V is TRBV7-9; D is ambiguous. This CDR3 has 14 amino acids. The V gene's germline CDR1 is SEHNR and CDR2 FQNEAQ (reference sequence). Trimming took off 2 bases at V and 5 bases at J, with 12 bases between the two ends. The CDR3 spells CASSLLSGRETQYF. The CDR3 nucleotides read TGTGCCAGCAGCTTACTCAGTGGTCGGGAGACCCAGTACTTC. Full variable domain (remainder filled in from reference TRBV7-9 and TRBJ2-5): DTGVSQNPRHKITKRGQNVTFRCDPISEHNRLYWYRQTLGQGPEFLTYFQNEAQLEKSRLLSDRFSAERPKGSFSTLEIQRTEQGDSAMYLCASSLLSGRETQYFGPGTRLLVL.

This sequence joins TRBV5-4 and TRBJ1-1, with 8 bases that match TRBD1. This CDR3 spans 15 amino acids. Germline CDR1 and CDR2: SGHNT and YYREEE (reference sequence). V trimming: 1 base; J trimming: 4 bases; junction bases outside the gene matches: 6. The CDR3 spells CASSLWTGWATEAFF. CDR3 in DNA: TGTGCCAGCAGCTTGTGGACAGGGTGGGCCACTGAAGCTTTCTTT.

This clone is termed large. The chain carries TRBV15 and TRBJ1-5; the match to TRBD1 covers 8 bases. This CDR3 has 15 residues. V shed 4 bases and J 4 bases; nucleotides not matched to a gene: 6. The germline gives CDR1 LNHNV, CDR2 YYDKDF (reference sequence). The CDR3 sequence is CATSIRDRPNQPQHF. The DNA of the CDR3 is TGTGCCACCAGCATTAGGGACAGGCCTAATCAGCCCCAGCATTTT. The whole variable domain, filled in from reference TRBV15 and TRBJ1-5, reads DAMVIQNPRYQVTQFGKPVTLSCSQTLNHNVMYWYQQKSSQAPKLLFHYYDKDFNNEADTPDNFQSRRPNTSFCFLDIRSPGLGDTAMYLCATSIRDRPNQPQHFGDGTRLSIL.

The chain employs TRBV7-8 and TRBJ1-1, with D tentatively TRBD1 (6 bases). Germline V gene lookup returns CDR1 SGHVS and CDR2 FQNEAQ. Trimming removed 3 bases from V and 1 base from J, with 6 bases in between. The CDR3 sequence is 13 residues long. This chain's CDR3 is CASSLTGNTEAFF. The DNA for the CDR3 is TGTGCCAGCAGCTTGACAGGGAACACTGAAGCTTTCTTT.

A single count supports this clone. V and J are TRBV29-1 and TRBJ2-5; no clear D. Trimming cost V 3 bases and J 2 bases, with 19 bases left between them. CDR1 and CDR2 from the germline V gene are SQVTM and ANQGSEA. The CDR3 is 16 amino acids. The DNA for the CDR3 is TGCAGCGTTGAGGATCCCTTAGGTGCGGAGCAAGAGACCCAGTACTTC. Protein: CSVEDPLGAEQETQYF.

J is TRBJ2-7 and V is TRBV18, with D hard to call. Trimming left V 1 base short and J 7 bases short, with 8 bases between. This CDR3 region has 12 residues. Per germline, CDR1 KGHSH and CDR2 LQKENI. This chain's CDR3 is CASSPQPREQYF. Here the CDR3 DNA reads TGTGCCAGCTCACCACAGCCGAGGGAGCAGTACTTC.

This clone turned up a few times. The chain recombines TRBV5-6 with TRBJ2-1, with 9 bases aligning to TRBD1. The V gene end was trimmed by 3 bases and the J gene end by 7 bases; junction bases not matched to a gene: 11. This CDR3 has 16 residues. Germline V lookup: CDR1 SGHDT, CDR2 YYEEEE. CDR3 nucleotides: TGTGCCAGCAGCTCACCCGGGACAGGGTTTGGAAATGAGCAGTTCTTC. Translated: CASSSPGTGFGNEQFF. Based on the CDR3 plus reference TRBV5-6 and TRBJ2-1, the full variable domain is DAGVTQSPTHLIKTRGQQVTLRCSPKSGHDTVSWYQQALGQGPQFIFQYYEEEERQRGNFPDRFSGHQFPNYSSELNVNALLLGDSALYLCASSSPGTGFGNEQFFGPGTRLTVL.

The chain is built from TRBV25-1 and TRBJ2-5, with unresolved D. Germline V gene data show CDR1 as MGHDK and CDR2 as SYGVNS. V was pared by 2 bases and J by 7 bases, with 11 bases between. This CDR3 region has 13 residues. The CDR3 bases are TGTGCCAGCAGTGAAGGGCCCAGAGGGACCCAGTACTTC. It yields the protein CASSEGPRGTQYF.

V and J are TRBV6-5 and TRBJ1-3; D may be TRBD1 (5 bases). Per germline, CDR1 MNHEY and CDR2 SVGAGI. V lost 5 bases and J 4 bases, leaving 15 bases between the germline ends. This CDR3 contains 15 residues. The CDR3 here is CASSTQGLSGNTIYF. The CDR3 DNA reads as TGTGCCAGCAGTACCCAGGGATTATCCGGAAACACCATATATTTT.

This clone was detected once. The chain is built from TRBV11-3 and TRBJ2-7; 9 nucleotides agree with TRBD2. V lost 1 base and J lost 3; bases outside the gene matches: 4. Looked up from germline, CDR1 is SGHNT and CDR2 is YENEEA. This CDR3 has 15 amino acids. The CDR3 reads CASSLVETSGYEQYF. CDR3 DNA sequence: TGTGCCAGCAGCTTAGTGGAGACTAGCGGCTACGAGCAGTACTTC.

The rearrangement links TRBV9 to TRBJ1-4, with 9 nucleotides matching TRBD1. Germline V CDR1 and CDR2: SGDLS, YYNGEE. The CDR3 has 14 amino acids. With V trimmed by 4 bases and J by 5 bases, 3 bases remained unmatched. In nucleotides, the CDR3 is TGTGCCAGCAGCCGTGACAGGGGGAATGAAAAACTGTTTTTT. It translates to CASSRDRGNEKLFF.

The gene calls are TRBV28 and TRBJ1-1; no reliable D call. The CDR3 loop spans 14 amino acids. The V end was cut by 5 bases, the J end by 1 base, with 11 bases between. Germline assignment: CDR1 MDHEN and CDR2 SYDVKM. DNA of the CDR3: TGTGCCAGCAGTAGGACCGGGTCGAACACTGAAGCTTTCTTT. Translation: CASSRTGSNTEAFF.

The gene calls are TRBV11-3 and TRBJ2-1, with 7 positions matching TRBD2. CDR1 SGHNT and CDR2 YENEEA come from the germline V gene. CDR3 length: 14 residues. Trimming cost V 1 base and J 3 bases; bases outside gene matches: 0. CDR3 loop: CASSLAGGYNEQFF. The CDR3 DNA sequence: TGTGCCAGCAGCTTAGCGGGGGGCTACAATGAGCAGTTCTTC.

The chain uses TRBV7-2 and TRBJ2-1; the match to TRBD2 covers 8 bases. Germline V gene data show CDR1 as SGHTA and CDR2 as FQGNSA. CDR3 length: 15 residues. Trimming took 4 bases from V and 9 from J; bases not matched to a gene: 11. The CDR3 spells CASSYQAGVGVEQFF. The CDR3 DNA follows: TGTGCCAGCAGCTACCAAGCGGGAGTAGGGGTTGAGCAGTTCTTC.